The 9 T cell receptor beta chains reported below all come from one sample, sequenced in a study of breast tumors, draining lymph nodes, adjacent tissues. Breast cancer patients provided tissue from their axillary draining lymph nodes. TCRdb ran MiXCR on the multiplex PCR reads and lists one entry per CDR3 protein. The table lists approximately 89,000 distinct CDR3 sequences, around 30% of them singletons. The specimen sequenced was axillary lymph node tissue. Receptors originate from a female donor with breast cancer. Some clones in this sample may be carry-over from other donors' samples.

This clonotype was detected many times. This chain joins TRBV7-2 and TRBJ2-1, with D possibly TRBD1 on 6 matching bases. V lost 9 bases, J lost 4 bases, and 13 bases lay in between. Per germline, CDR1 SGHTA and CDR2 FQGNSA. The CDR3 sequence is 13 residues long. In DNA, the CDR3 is TGTGCCAGTAAATCAGGACAGTACAATGAGCAGTTCTTC. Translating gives CASKSGQYNEQFF.

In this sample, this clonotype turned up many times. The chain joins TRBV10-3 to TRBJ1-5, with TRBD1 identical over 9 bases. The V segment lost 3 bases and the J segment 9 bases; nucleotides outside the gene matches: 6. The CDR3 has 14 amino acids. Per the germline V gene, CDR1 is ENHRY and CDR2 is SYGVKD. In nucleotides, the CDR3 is TGTGCCATCAGTGACGGGACAGGGATGGGGCCCCAGCATTTT. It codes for CAISDGTGMGPQHF.

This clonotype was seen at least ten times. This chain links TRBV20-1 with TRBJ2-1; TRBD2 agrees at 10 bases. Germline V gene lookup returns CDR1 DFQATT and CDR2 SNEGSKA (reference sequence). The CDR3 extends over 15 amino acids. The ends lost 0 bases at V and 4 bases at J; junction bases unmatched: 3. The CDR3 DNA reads TGCAGTGCTAGAGACAGCGGGAGGGTATACAATGAGCAGTTCTTC. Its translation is CSARDSGRVYNEQFF.

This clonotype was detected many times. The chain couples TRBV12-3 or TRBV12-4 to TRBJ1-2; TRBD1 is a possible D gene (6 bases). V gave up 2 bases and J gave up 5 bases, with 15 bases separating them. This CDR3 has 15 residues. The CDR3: CASSLRGQGKYGYTF. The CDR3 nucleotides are TGTGCCAGCAGTTTACGGGGGCAGGGGAAGTATGGCTACACCTTC.

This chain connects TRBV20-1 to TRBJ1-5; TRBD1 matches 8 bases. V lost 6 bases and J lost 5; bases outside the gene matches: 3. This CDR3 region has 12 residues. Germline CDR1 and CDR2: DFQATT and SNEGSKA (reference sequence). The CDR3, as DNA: TGCAGTGCGAGACAGGGGTATCAGCCCCAGCATTTT. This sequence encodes CSARQGYQPQHF.

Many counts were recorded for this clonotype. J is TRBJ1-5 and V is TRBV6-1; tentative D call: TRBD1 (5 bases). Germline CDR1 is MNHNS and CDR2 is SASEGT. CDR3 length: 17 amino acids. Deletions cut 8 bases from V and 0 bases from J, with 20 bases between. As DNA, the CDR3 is TGTGCCAGCCGTCCGGGGCGGGCCACCTATAGCAATCAGCCCCAGCATTTT. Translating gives CASRPGRATYSNQPQHF.

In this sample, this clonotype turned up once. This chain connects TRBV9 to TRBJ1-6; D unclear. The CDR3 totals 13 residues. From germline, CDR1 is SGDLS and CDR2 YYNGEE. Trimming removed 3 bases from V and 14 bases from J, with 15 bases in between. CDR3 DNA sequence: TGTGCCAGCAGCGGGTGGTGTTATTCTGCCCTCCACTTT. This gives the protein CASSGWCYSALHF.

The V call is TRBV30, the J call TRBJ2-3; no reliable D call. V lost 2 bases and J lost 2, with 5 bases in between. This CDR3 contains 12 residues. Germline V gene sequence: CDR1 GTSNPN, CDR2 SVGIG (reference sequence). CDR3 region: CAWSPITDTQYF. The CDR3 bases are TGTGCCTGGAGTCCAATCACAGATACGCAGTATTTT.

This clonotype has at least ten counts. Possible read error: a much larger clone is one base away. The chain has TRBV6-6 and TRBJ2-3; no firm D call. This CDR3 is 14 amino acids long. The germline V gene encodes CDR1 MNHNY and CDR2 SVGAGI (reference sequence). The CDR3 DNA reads TGTGCCAGCAGTCACTCCAGCAGAGTAGATACGCAGTATTTT. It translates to CASSHSSRVDTQYF.